This T cell receptor (beta chain) was identified in a study of long-term antiretroviral therapy in people with HIV. The run of the v3.0 immunoSEQ assay was at survey level. Roughly 40,000-55,000 T-cell genomes per sample were the sequencing target. Assay: immunoSEQ multiplex PCR; the TCRdb copy retains only in-frame clones and omits some. The table includes around 21,000 clones, approximately 90% detected once. From germline, CDR1 is SGHRS and CDR2 YFSETQ. The CDR3 has 16 residues. Deletions cut 3 bases from V and 3 bases from J, with 18 bases between. This specimen consisted of unsorted PBMCs, obtained 2.3 years after starting antiretroviral therapy. The TCR was taken from a man aged 60 to 69 with HIV. J is TRBJ2-5 and V is TRBV5-1, with D tentatively TRBD2 (6 bases). The CDR3 protein is CASSYGSGNTEETQYF. In DNA, the CDR3 is TGCGCCAGCAGCTACGGTAGCGGAAACACCGAAGAGACCCAGTACTTC.